These T cell receptor beta chains were read from a single sample in a study of cytomegalovirus exposure and HLA in healthy donors. Generated by immunoSEQ multiplex PCR, the TCRdb table keeps only in-frame clones and is missing some. The sample includes 150,000 or so clones, 75% to 85% seen only once; the top ten take around 5.2%. The sample taken for sequencing was PBMCs. The receptors were gathered from a woman in her 40s in good health and CMV-seropositive. CDR3s include the opening cysteine and the closing phenylalanine or tryptophan. The order of the fields is V gene, J gene, clone size, D gene, CDR3 DNA, CDR3 protein. A D gene is named only where the DNA matches it firmly. Some rows mark clone size as missing; the rest say once, few, many or name a class of expanded clone.

>TRBV6-5|TRBJ1-2|-|-
TGTGCCAGCAGTTACTCGGGGGGGCGCCGGGGCTACACCTTC
CASSYSGGRRGYTF
>TRBV5-1|TRBJ1-5|-|-
TGCGCCAGCAGCTTGGGGGGGCCTAATCAGCCCCAGCATTTT
CASSLGGPNQPQHF
>TRBV7-8|TRBJ1-1|-|-
TGTGCCAGCAGCGTTAGAGACAGGAGAACGGAAGCTTTCTTT
CASSVRDRRTEAFF
>TRBV6-1|TRBJ1-4|-|TRBD1
TGTGCCAGCAGTGAATCCCGGGACAGTAATGAAAAACTGTTTTTT
CASSESRDSNEKLFF
>TRBV5-8|TRBJ1-4|-|-
TGTGCCAGCAGCTTGGGGGTATGGGAGAACCGGAACGAAAAACTGTTTTTT
CASSLGVWENRNEKLFF
>TRBV18|TRBJ2-1|few|TRBD1
TGTGCCAGCTCACCGATGGACAGGGGATTCGGTTCCTACAATGAGCAGTTCTTC
CASSPMDRGFGSYNEQFF
>TRBV28|TRBJ2-7|few|TRBD1
TGTGCCAGCAGAATGACAGGGGGGGAGCAGTACTTC
CASRMTGGEQYF
>TRBV11-2|TRBJ1-5|-|-
TGTGCCAGCAGCCGGGACACAACCTCGAATCAGCCCCAGCATTTT
CASSRDTTSNQPQHF
>TRBV5-5|TRBJ2-1|few|-
TGTGCCAGCAGCTCCCGAGGTACCAGCTCCTACAATGAGCAGTTCTTC
CASSSRGTSSYNEQFF
>TRBV13|TRBJ2-7|-|TRBD2
TGTGCCAGCAGCTTCTCTAGCGGGAGCTACGAGCAGTACTTC
CASSFSSGSYEQYF
>TRBV2|TRBJ2-4|-|TRBD1
TGTGCCAGCAGCCAGACAGGGGAAAACATTCAGTACTTC
CASSQTGENIQYF
>TRBV25-1|TRBJ2-7|-|-
TGTGCCAGCAATAGGGGCGCCGAGTACGAGCAGTACTTC
CASNRGAEYEQYF
>TRBV15|TRBJ2-7|-|TRBD2
TGTGCCACCAGCGAGGGACTAGCGGGAGTCTCGTACGAGCAGTACTTC
CATSEGLAGVSYEQYF
>TRBV19|TRBJ2-3|-|TRBD2
TGTGCCAGTACTCTAGCGGGACCCCCTAGCACAGATACGCAGTATTTT
CASTLAGPPSTDTQYF
>TRBV5-1|TRBJ2-2|-|TRBD2
TGCGCCAGCAGCCGAGGAATAGCGGGATACACCGGGGAGCTGTTTTTT
CASSRGIAGYTGELFF
>TRBV18|TRBJ2-7|-|-
TGTGCCAGCTCACCCCCTGCCGACAGGAGCTACGAGCAGTACTTC
CASSPPADRSYEQYF
>TRBV28|TRBJ2-4|-|-
TGTGCCAGCCGGGATAGCGGACTAGCCAAAAACATTCAGTACTTC
CASRDSGLAKNIQYF
>TRBV6-5|TRBJ1-5|few|TRBD1
TGTGCCGGACGACAGGGGCAGATGAAGCCCCAGCATTTT
CAGRQGQMKPQHF
>TRBV30|TRBJ2-7|-|TRBD2
TGTGCCTGGGGGCGGGAGTACAACGAGCAGTACTTC
CAWGREYNEQYF
>TRBV11-3|TRBJ2-5|once|TRBD2
TGTGCCAGCAGCTTAGTCCTTAGCGGGGGCGGCCAAGAGACCCAGTACTTC
CASSLVLSGGGQETQYF
>TRBV2|TRBJ2-7|once|TRBD1
TGTGCCAGCCATCTTAGTACAGGGGGCTACGAGCAGTACTTC
CASHLSTGGYEQYF